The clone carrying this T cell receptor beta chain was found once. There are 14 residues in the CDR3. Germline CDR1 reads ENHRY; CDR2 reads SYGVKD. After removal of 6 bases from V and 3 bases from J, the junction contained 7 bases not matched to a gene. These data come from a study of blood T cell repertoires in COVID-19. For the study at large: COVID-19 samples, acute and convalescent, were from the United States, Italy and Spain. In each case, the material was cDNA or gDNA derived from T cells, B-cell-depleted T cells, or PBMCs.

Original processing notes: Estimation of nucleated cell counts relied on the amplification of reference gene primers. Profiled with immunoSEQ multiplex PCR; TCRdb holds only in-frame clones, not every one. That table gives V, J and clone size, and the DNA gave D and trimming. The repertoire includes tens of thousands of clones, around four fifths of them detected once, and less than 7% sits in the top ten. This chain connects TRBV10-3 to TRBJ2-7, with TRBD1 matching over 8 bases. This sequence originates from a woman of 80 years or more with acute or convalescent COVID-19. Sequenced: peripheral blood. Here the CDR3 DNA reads TGTGCCATCAGCGGGACAGGCAATGGCTACGAGCAGTACTTC. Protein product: CAISGTGNGYEQYF.